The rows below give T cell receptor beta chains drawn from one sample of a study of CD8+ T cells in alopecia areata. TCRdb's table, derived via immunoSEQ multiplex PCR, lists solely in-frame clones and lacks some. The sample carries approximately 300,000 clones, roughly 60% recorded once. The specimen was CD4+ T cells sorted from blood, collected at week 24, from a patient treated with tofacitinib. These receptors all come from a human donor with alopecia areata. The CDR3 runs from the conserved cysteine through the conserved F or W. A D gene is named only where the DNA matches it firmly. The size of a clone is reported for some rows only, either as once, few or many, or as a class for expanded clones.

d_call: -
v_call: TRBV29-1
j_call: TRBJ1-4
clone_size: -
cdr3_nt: TGCAGCGTGGGCCGGGGAGGGCTCGGTGAAAAACTGTTTTTT
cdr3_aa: CSVGRGGLGEKLFF

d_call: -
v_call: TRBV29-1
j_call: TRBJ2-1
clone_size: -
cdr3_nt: TGCAGCGTTGTAATGGAGGGAACCTACAATGAGCAGTTCTTC
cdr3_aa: CSVVMEGTYNEQFF

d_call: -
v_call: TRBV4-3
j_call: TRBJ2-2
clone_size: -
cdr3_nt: TGCGCCAGCAGCTCGGGCGGAGCGGGGAACACCGGGGAGCTGTTTTTT
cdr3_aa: CASSSGGAGNTGELFF

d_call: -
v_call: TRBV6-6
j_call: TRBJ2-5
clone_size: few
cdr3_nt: TGTGCCAGCAGTTTCAGTGGGACACAAGAGACCCAGTACTTC
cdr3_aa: CASSFSGTQETQYF

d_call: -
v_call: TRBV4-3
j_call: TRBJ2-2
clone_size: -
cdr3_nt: TGCGCCAGCAGCCAACGAGACCGATACACCGGGGAGCTGTTTTTT
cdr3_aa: CASSQRDRYTGELFF

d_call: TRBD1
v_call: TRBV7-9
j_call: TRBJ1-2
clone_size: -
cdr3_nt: TGTGCCAGCAGTCTGACAGGGGAGTTCGGCTACACCTTC
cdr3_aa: CASSLTGEFGYTF

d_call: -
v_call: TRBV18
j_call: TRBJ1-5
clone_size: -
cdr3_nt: TGTGCCAGCTCACCGGAGGGGCGGAATCAGCCCCAGCATTTT
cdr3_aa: CASSPEGRNQPQHF

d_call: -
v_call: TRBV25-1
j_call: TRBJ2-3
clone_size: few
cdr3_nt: TGTGCCAGCAGTGACGCGACGGAGGGATCAGATACGCAGTATTTT
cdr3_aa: CASSDATEGSDTQYF

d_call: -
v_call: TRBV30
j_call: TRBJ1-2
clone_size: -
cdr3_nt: TGTGCCTGGAGCCCCGGGGAATTATACGGCTACACCTTC
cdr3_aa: CAWSPGELYGYTF

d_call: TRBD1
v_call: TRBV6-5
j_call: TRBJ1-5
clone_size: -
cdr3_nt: TGTGCCAGCAGCCGGACAGGGCGCAATCAGCCCCAGCATTTT
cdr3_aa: CASSRTGRNQPQHF

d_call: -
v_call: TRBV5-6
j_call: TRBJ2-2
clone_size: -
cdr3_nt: TGTGCCAGCAGCCCAGACTATACCGGGGAGCTGTTTTTT
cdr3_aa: CASSPDYTGELFF

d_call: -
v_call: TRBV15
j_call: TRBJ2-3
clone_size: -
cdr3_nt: TGTGCCACCAGCAGAGATAACCTAGTCACAGATACGCAGTATTTT
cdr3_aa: CATSRDNLVTDTQYF

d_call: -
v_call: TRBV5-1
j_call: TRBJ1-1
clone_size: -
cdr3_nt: TGCGCCAGTGACCGGGGATGGAGCACTGAAGCTTTCTTT
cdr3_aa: CASDRGWSTEAFF

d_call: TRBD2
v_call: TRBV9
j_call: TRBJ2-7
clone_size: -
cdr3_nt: TGTGCCAGCAGCGTACGTAGCGGGGGCCTGAGGGAGCAGTACTTC
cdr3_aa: CASSVRSGGLREQYF

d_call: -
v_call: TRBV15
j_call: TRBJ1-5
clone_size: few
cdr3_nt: TGTGCCACCAGTGTCGAGAGCAATCAGCCCCAGCATTTT
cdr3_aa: CATSVESNQPQHF

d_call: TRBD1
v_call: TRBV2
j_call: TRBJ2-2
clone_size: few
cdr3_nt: TGTGCCAGCAGTTCTGGGACAGCCGAGAACACCGGGGAGCTGTTTTTT
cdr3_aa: CASSSGTAENTGELFF

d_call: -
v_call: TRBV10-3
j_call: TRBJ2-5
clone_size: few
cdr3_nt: TGTGCCATCAGCCCTCAGGGGATAGAGACCCAGTACTTC
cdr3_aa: CAISPQGIETQYF

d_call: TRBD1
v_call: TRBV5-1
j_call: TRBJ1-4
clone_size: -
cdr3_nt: TGCGCCAGCAGCTTCGGGACAGCTAATGAAAAACTGTTTTTT
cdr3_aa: CASSFGTANEKLFF

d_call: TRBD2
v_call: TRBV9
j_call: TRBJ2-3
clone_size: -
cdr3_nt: TGTGCCAGCAGCCCCCCCGGGGGGAGGGGAGATACGCAGTATTTT
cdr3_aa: CASSPPGGRGDTQYF

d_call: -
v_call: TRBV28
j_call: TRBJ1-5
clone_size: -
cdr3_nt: TGTGCCAGCAGTCCGCCTTCCGATGTCCAGCCCCAGCATTTT
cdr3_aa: CASSPPSDVQPQHF

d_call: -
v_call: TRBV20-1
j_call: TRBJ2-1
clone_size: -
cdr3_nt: TGCAGTGCTAATTACAATGAGCAGTTCTTC
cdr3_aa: CSANYNEQFF

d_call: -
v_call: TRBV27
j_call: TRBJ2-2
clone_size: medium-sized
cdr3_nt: TGTGCCAGCAACGTGGACAGGAACACCGGGGAGCTGTTTTTT
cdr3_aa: CASNVDRNTGELFF

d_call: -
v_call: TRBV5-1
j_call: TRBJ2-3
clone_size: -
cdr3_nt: TGCGCCAGCAGCTTGGTTGCCACTAGCACAGATACGCAGTATTTT
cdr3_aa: CASSLVATSTDTQYF

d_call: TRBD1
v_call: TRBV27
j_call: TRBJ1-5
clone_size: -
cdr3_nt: TGTGCCAGCAGTTTATCGAACGGACAGGGCGTAGCTCAGCCCCAGCATTTT
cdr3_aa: CASSLSNGQGVAQPQHF

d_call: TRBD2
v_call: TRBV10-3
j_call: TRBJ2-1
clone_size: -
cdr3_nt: TGTGCCGCCGTCGGGGGGGCCTACAATGAGCAGTTCTTC
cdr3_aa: CAAVGGAYNEQFF

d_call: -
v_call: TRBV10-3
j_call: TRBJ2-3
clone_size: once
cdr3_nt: TGTGCCGCTGGACCAAGCACAGATACGCAGTATTTT
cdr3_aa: CAAGPSTDTQYF

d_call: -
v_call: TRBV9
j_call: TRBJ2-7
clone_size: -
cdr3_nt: TGTGCCAGCAGCGTGGGGCAGCAGGGGCTCCCCTACGAGCAGTACTTC
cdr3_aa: CASSVGQQGLPYEQYF

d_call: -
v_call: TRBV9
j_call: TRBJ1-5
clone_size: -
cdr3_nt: TGTGCCAGCAGCTCCGACAGAAGGAACCAGCCCCAGCATTTT
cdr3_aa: CASSSDRRNQPQHF

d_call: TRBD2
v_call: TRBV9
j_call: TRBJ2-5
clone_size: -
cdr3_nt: TGTGCCAGCAGCCATAGCGGGGAGGGGACCCAGTACTTC
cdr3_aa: CASSHSGEGTQYF

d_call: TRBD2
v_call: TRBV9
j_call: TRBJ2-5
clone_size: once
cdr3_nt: TGTGCCAGCAGCGAGGTCCGGACTAGCGGGGGTGAGACCCAGTACTTC
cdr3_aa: CASSEVRTSGGETQYF